This T cell receptor beta chain came from a study of blood T cell repertoires in COVID-19. In the study overall: Spain, Italy and the United States supplied samples that represented acute and convalescent COVID-19. From T cells, B-cell-depleted T cells, or PBMCs came the material, which was cDNA or gDNA.

The CDR3 has 15 residues. Germline assignment: CDR1 SGHAT and CDR2 FQNNGV. Trimming at V came to 3 bases and at J to 6 bases, leaving 3 bases not matched to a gene. Original handling: Amplification from reference gene primers served as the basis for estimated nucleated cell counts. The table came from immunoSEQ multiplex PCR; TCRdb's copy has only in-frame clones and leaves some out. Clone size and V and J calls were adopted from that table, with D and trimming inferred from the DNA. The sample records roughly 250,000 clones, 65% to 85% being singletons. This sequence originates from a woman in her 40s with active or convalescent COVID-19. Sequenced: peripheral blood. J is TRBJ1-5 and V is TRBV11-2; TRBD1 aligns across 12 bases. CDR3 amino acids: CASSFGTGGGQPQHF. For the CDR3, the DNA is TGTGCCAGCAGCTTCGGGACAGGGGGCGGTCAGCCCCAGCATTTT.